The 24 T cell receptor beta chains presented below share a single source sample, sequenced in a study of CD8 T cells in Susac syndrome. cDNA came from approximately 0.5 to 1 ug RNA primed by random hexamers. MiXCR was run by TCRdb on the immunoSEQ multiplex PCR reads, yielding one entry per CDR3 protein. The sample records more than 150,000 distinct CDR3 sequences, 94% being singletons. Sequencing was carried out using CD8+ T cells from PBMCs. The receptors stem from a human donor with multiple sclerosis.

CDR3 DNA sequence: TGTGCCAGCAGGCTAGGGGGGAATGAGCAGTTCTTC. Translation: CASRLGGNEQFF. The rearrangement uses TRBV27 and TRBJ2-1; D assignment may be TRBD1 or TRBD2 (6 bases each). Trimming removed 6 bases from V and 7 bases from J, with 10 bases in between. This CDR3 contains 12 residues. The V gene's germline CDR1 is MNHEY and CDR2 SMNVEV (reference sequence).

V and J are TRBV7-3 and TRBJ2-2; TRBD1 is a possible D gene (6 bases). The CDR3 loop spans 16 amino acids. V lost 6 bases and J 3 bases, leaving 17 bases between the germline ends. Germline V gene sequence: CDR1 SGHTA, CDR2 FQGTGA. The CDR3 DNA reads as TGTGCCAGCAGTTTAGTAGGCAGGGGATACACCGGGGAGCTGTTTTTT. It specifies CASSLVGRGYTGELFF.

The V and J genes are TRBV9 and TRBJ2-3; 8 nucleotides line up with TRBD1. Germline-derived CDR1 and CDR2 are SGDLS and YYNGEE. J lost 2 bases, V lost 4 bases, and 6 bases had no gene match. The CDR3 runs to 15 residues. The CDR3 region is CASSTRRGLTDTQYF. As DNA, the CDR3 is TGTGCCAGCAGCACCCGCAGGGGGCTCACAGATACGCAGTATTTT.

The chain has TRBV5-8 and TRBJ1-1; D gene unclear. Germline assignment: CDR1 SGHTS and CDR2 YDEGEE. This CDR3 has 12 amino acids. V lost 3 bases to trimming and J lost 12 bases, with 15 bases between them. CDR3 region: CASSYVIERTFF. CDR3 DNA: TGTGCCAGCAGCTACGTCATCGAGAGGACTTTCTTT.

The chain links TRBV5-1 to TRBJ1-2; 7 bases match TRBD1. The CDR3 has 15 amino acids. The germline CDR1 and CDR2 sequences are SGHRS and YFSETQ. The J segment lost 5 bases and the V segment lost 1 base, leaving 8 bases of the junction unmatched. CDR3 sequence (DNA): TGCGCCAGCAGCTTGACCGGGACAGCAACTTATGGCTACACCTTC. Its translation: CASSLTGTATYGYTF.

The chain carries TRBV9 and TRBJ1-1; 7 bases fit TRBD1. Trimming cost V 7 bases and J 7 bases; bases outside gene matches: 7. Germline values: CDR1 SGDLS, CDR2 YYNGEE. This CDR3 is 12 amino acids long. CDR3 residues: CASGDSKIEAFF. In DNA, the CDR3 is TGTGCCAGCGGGGACAGTAAGATTGAAGCTTTCTTT.

This chain connects TRBV27 to TRBJ2-5; 7 bases fit TRBD1. Germline assignment: CDR1 MNHEY and CDR2 SMNVEV (reference sequence). The CDR3 spans 15 residues. The V and J ends lost 6 bases and 5 bases, in that order; junction bases with no gene match: 12. This CDR3 is CASSGTGVRSETQYF. In DNA, the CDR3 is TGTGCCAGCAGCGGTACAGGGGTTAGGTCGGAGACCCAGTACTTC.

The CDR3 loop is CASSPDTGANVLTF. In nucleotides, the CDR3 is TGTGCCAGCAGCCCTGACACCGGGGCCAACGTCCTGACTTTC. This sequence joins TRBV7-9 and TRBJ2-6; D call uncertain. Germline-derived CDR1 and CDR2 are SEHNR and FQNEAQ (reference sequence). The V end lost 5 bases, the J end lost 4 bases, and 9 bases lay between the germline ends. The CDR3 length is 14 residues.

The chain combines TRBV20-1 with TRBJ2-5, with D hard to call. V lost 1 base and J lost 2, with 5 bases in between. CDR3 size: 12 residues. Germline lookup yields CDR1 DFQATT and CDR2 SNEGSKA (reference sequence). The CDR3 here is CSARGLQETQYF. The CDR3 bases are TGCAGTGCTAGAGGCCTACAAGAGACCCAGTACTTC.

This chain links TRBV14 with TRBJ2-7, with D possibly TRBD2 on 5 matching bases. Trimming removed 1 base at V and 9 bases at J, with 10 bases between. Germline lookup yields CDR1 SGHDN and CDR2 FVKESK. The CDR3 sequence is 12 residues long. The DNA of the CDR3 is TGTGCCAGCAGCCAAGGTACCCGGGGGCAGTACTTC. Its protein product is CASSQGTRGQYF.

This clonotype was recorded once. The J gene is TRBJ1-2, the V gene TRBV30; 7 bases agree with TRBD1. This CDR3 is 17 amino acids long. Trimming cost V 3 bases and J 2 bases; bases outside gene matches: 15. Germline V CDR1 and CDR2: GTSNPN, SVGIG (reference sequence). The CDR3 nucleotides read TGTGCCTGGAGCGGACGCCCCGGGGACAGCCGAAACTATGGCTACACCTTC. Translated, it gives CAWSGRPGDSRNYGYTF.

This chain uses TRBV10-3 with TRBJ2-1; possibly TRBD1 for D (5 bases). Germline V gene sequence: CDR1 ENHRY, CDR2 SYGVKD. This CDR3 contains 15 residues. Trimming left V 7 bases short and J 5 bases short, with 18 bases between. CDR3 sequence: CAINRQPGNNNEQFF. For the CDR3, the DNA is TGTGCCATCAACCGACAGCCAGGGAACAACAATGAGCAGTTCTTC.

The rearrangement joins TRBV4-2 to TRBJ2-3; TRBD2 matches at 7 bases. Germline CDR1 is LGHNA and CDR2 is YNFKEQ. V lost 3 bases to trimming and J lost 1 base; unmatched junction nucleotides: 7. There are 16 residues in the CDR3. CDR3 bases: TGTGCCAGCAGCCATCCCGGACTAGGCGGCACAGATACGCAGTATTTT. It encodes CASSHPGLGGTDTQYF.

The chain uses TRBV12-3 or TRBV12-4 and TRBJ1-5, with D maybe TRBD1 (6 bases). V lost 7 bases, J lost 7 bases, and 17 bases lay in between. The CDR3 runs 14 residues. The CDR3 protein is CASMRGGARQPQHF. DNA for the CDR3: TGTGCCAGCATGCGCGGGGGGGCGAGGCAGCCCCAGCATTTT.

The chain recombines TRBV9 with TRBJ1-2; D gene ambiguous. The V gene's germline CDR1 is SGDLS and CDR2 YYNGEE. The CDR3 is made up of 13 amino acids. The V end lost 2 bases, the J end lost 3 bases, and 8 bases lay between the germline ends. For the CDR3, the DNA is TGTGCCAGCAGCGTTGGCCAGGACTATGGCTACACCTTC. Protein product: CASSVGQDYGYTF.

CDR3 bases: TGTGCCAGCAGTGAAGGTGTCACTGAAGCTTTCTTT. Translating gives CASSEGVTEAFF. This rearrangement joins TRBV2 to TRBJ1-1, with no clear D. Germline CDR1 is SNHLY and CDR2 is FYNNEI. The V gene lost 1 base and the J gene lost 4 bases, with 4 bases spanning the gap. This CDR3 comprises 12 residues.

The rearrangement uses TRBV25-1 and TRBJ1-2; 9 positions agree with TRBD1. CDR3 length: 15 amino acids. V was clipped by 2 bases and J by 0 bases; unmatched bases: 1. CDR1 is MGHDK, CDR2 SYGVNS, per germline. DNA for the CDR3: TGTGCCAGCAGTGAACGGACAGGGGCTAACTATGGCTACACCTTC. As protein: CASSERTGANYGYTF.

This chain connects TRBV20-1 to TRBJ2-7; 8 bases align to TRBD2. Trimming cost V 3 bases and J 2 bases; bases outside gene matches: 6. Germline V lookup: CDR1 DFQATT, CDR2 SNEGSKA (reference sequence). The CDR3 is 14 residues long. CDR3 DNA sequence: TGCAGTGCTAGCGGGGGGGCCGAACCCTACGAGCAGTACTTC. Residues: CSASGGAEPYEQYF.

This chain links TRBV30 with TRBJ1-1; D perhaps matches TRBD1 (6 bases). Germline CDR1 GTSNPN, CDR2 SVGIG (reference sequence). This CDR3 region has 13 residues. Between the trimmed V and J ends, which lost 4 bases and 5 bases, there was a span of 14 bases. The CDR3 DNA sequence: TGTGCCTGGAACACAGGGACAAGGACTGAAGCTTTCTTT. Amino acid sequence: CAWNTGTRTEAFF.

The rearrangement uses TRBV28 and TRBJ1-2; maybe TRBD1 (6 bases). Looked up from germline, CDR1 is MDHEN and CDR2 is SYDVKM. The V end was cut by 7 bases, the J end by 8 bases, with 17 bases between. The CDR3 is 13 residues long. The CDR3 is CASTLGGSRGYTF. CDR3 in DNA: TGTGCCAGCACCTTAGGGGGGTCGCGCGGCTACACCTTC.

The V and J genes are TRBV2 and TRBJ1-5; D is uncertain. Germline CDR1 is SNHLY and CDR2 is FYNNEI. CDR3 length: 13 residues. V lost 4 bases and J lost 0, with 4 bases in between. The CDR3 protein is CASSVTSNQPQHF. The CDR3 nucleotides are TGTGCCAGCAGTGTGACTAGCAATCAGCCCCAGCATTTT. The full variable domain, its missing parts supplied by reference TRBV2 and TRBJ1-5, is EPEVTQTPSHQVTQMGQEVILRCVPISNHLYFYWYRQILGQKVEFLVSFYNNEISEKSEIFDDQFSVERPDGSNFTLKIRSTKLEDSAMYFCASSVTSNQPQHFGDGTRLSIL.

The gene calls are TRBV30 and TRBJ1-2, with D tentatively TRBD1 (5 bases). Germline V gene sequence: CDR1 GTSNPN, CDR2 SVGIG (reference sequence). The CDR3 has 15 amino acids. Deletions cut 2 bases from V and 5 bases from J, with 18 bases between. DNA of the CDR3: TGTGCCTGGAGTTTGCCGGAGGGACTTGGATATGGCTACACCTTC. The encoded protein is CAWSLPEGLGYGYTF.

The gene calls are TRBV19 and TRBJ2-7; maybe TRBD2 (5 bases). The CDR3 has 12 residues. The germline V gene has CDR1 LNHDA and CDR2 SQIVND (reference sequence). The V gene lost 5 bases and the J gene lost 5 bases, with 10 bases spanning the gap. For the CDR3, the DNA is TGTGCCAGTAGTTCCCCCGGGGACGAGCAGTACTTC. Residues: CASSSPGDEQYF.

The rearrangement links TRBV4-1 to TRBJ1-5; D remains unclear. Germline CDR1 reads MGHRA; CDR2 reads YSYEKL. Trimming left V 0 bases short and J 10 bases short, with 10 bases between. The CDR3 extends over 13 amino acids. Here the CDR3 reads CASSQESGQPQHF. The CDR3 region has the DNA TGCGCCAGCAGCCAAGAATCCGGGCAACCCCAGCATTTT.